The 32 T cell receptor beta chains presented below share a single source sample, sequenced in a study of tumor T cells in aggressive B-cell lymphoma. Data came from immunoSEQ multiplex PCR; TCRdb stores just in-frame clones and leaves some out. The sample lists fewer than 1,500 clones; roughly 87% were seen once. The sequenced material came from tumor tissue. These receptors were collected from an adult with diffuse large B cell lymphoma.

The V call is TRBV5-1, the J call TRBJ1-1; the match to TRBD1 covers 9 bases. Per the germline V gene, CDR1 is SGHRS and CDR2 is YFSETQ. Unmatched junction bases numbered 10, after V lost 6 bases and J lost 4 bases. This CDR3 has 15 residues. The DNA for the CDR3 is TGCGCCAGCACCCGCGGGACAGGGATTGTCACTGAAGCTTTCTTT. As protein: CASTRGTGIVTEAFF.

This chain connects TRBV27 to TRBJ2-2; TRBD1 aligns across 7 bases. With 4 bases clipped from V and 5 bases from J, the junction kept 7 bases outside the gene matches. This CDR3 spans 15 amino acids. Per germline, CDR1 MNHEY and CDR2 SMNVEV (reference sequence). This chain's CDR3 is CASSYQTGNTGELFF. The CDR3, as DNA: TGTGCCAGCAGTTATCAGACAGGGAATACCGGGGAGCTGTTTTTT.

The chain employs TRBV6-6 and TRBJ2-5, with 10 bases matching TRBD1. The CDR3 totals 14 residues. Germline assignment: CDR1 MNHNY and CDR2 SVGAGI (reference sequence). After removal of 5 bases from V and 3 bases from J, the junction contained 3 bases not matched to a gene. The CDR3 sequence: CASSRDRGEETQYF. CDR3 coding DNA: TGTGCCAGCAGTAGGGACAGGGGTGAAGAGACCCAGTACTTC.

The chain uses TRBV6-1 and TRBJ1-5; D is perhaps TRBD1 (5 bases). Trimming removed 2 bases from V and 0 bases from J, with 8 bases in between. CDR3 length: 15 residues. Germline-derived CDR1 and CDR2 are MNHNS and SASEGT. The DNA for the CDR3 is TGTGCCAGCAGTGAACGGGGGTATAGCAATCAGCCCCAGCATTTT. Protein: CASSERGYSNQPQHF.

The rearrangement uses TRBV11-3 and TRBJ1-4, with D perhaps TRBD1 (6 bases). The V gene lost 2 bases and the J gene lost 5 bases, with 6 bases spanning the gap. Germline V gene data show CDR1 as SGHNT and CDR2 as YENEEA. The CDR3 is 13 amino acids. CDR3 nucleotide sequence: TGTGCCAGCAGCTTAAGGGGGAATGAAAAACTGTTTTTT. It specifies CASSLRGNEKLFF.

Regarding this clone: The same CDR3 can be traced to other DNA sequences in this sample. V gene TRBV27 combines with J gene TRBJ2-7, with D maybe TRBD1 (5 bases). This CDR3 comprises 14 residues. V gave up 5 bases and J gave up 0 bases, with 11 bases separating them. CDR1 is MNHEY, CDR2 SMNVEV, per germline (reference sequence). CDR3 nucleotide sequence: TGTGCCAGCAGTCTACAGGCCTCCTCCTACGAGCAGTACTTC. It codes for CASSLQASSYEQYF.

The chain recombines TRBV29-1 with TRBJ1-5; 8 bases line up with TRBD1. J was trimmed by 2 bases and V by 7 bases; bases with no gene match: 1. The CDR3 runs 12 residues. Germline V lookup: CDR1 SQVTM, CDR2 ANQGSEA. The CDR3 nucleotides read TGCAGCGCAGGGGGCGGCAATCAGCCCCAGCATTTT. It yields the protein CSAGGGNQPQHF.

In regard to this clone: An end of the junction does not agree with germline; a read error may underlie this. This chain uses TRBV11-3 with TRBJ2-3; 8 bases agree with TRBD2. The CDR3 length is 15 residues. The germline gives CDR1 SGHNT, CDR2 YENEEA. The DNA for the CDR3 is TGTGCCAGCAGCTCCAGGAGCGGGAGTTCAGATATGCAGTATTTT. Encoded protein: CASSSRSGSSDMQYF.

This clone showed up just once. The gene calls are TRBV11-2 and TRBJ1-3; 9 positions match TRBD1. This CDR3 has 16 residues. With 2 bases clipped from V and 4 bases from J, the junction kept 6 bases outside the gene matches. CDR1 and CDR2 from the germline V gene are SGHAT and FQNNGV. CDR3 protein: CASSLTGTGTGNTIYF. In DNA form, the CDR3 reads TGTGCCAGCAGCTTAACTGGGACAGGGACCGGAAACACCATATATTTT. Using reference TRBV11-2 and TRBJ1-3 for the parts outside the CDR3, the full variable domain is EAGVAQSPRYKIIEKRQSVAFWCNPISGHATLYWYQQILGQGPKLLIQFQNNGVVDDSQLPKDRFSAERLKGVDSTLKIQPAKLEDSAVYLCASSLTGTGTGNTIYFGEGSWLTVV.

V usage is TRBV5-4 and J usage is TRBJ2-7, with D possibly being TRBD1 (6 bases). The ends were cut back, 5 bases at V and 0 bases at J, with 15 bases in the middle. This CDR3 spans 15 amino acids. Germline V gives CDR1 SGHNT, CDR2 YYREEE (reference sequence). DNA for the CDR3: TGTGCCAGCAGTGCCGACAGGCAAAGCTCCTACGAGCAGTACTTC. Its protein product is CASSADRQSSYEQYF.

The chain is built from TRBV7-9 and TRBJ2-3, with a tentative D call TRBD1 (6 bases). The germline V and J ends were trimmed by 1 base and 5 bases, with 10 bases remaining between them. The CDR3 consists of 14 residues. Germline CDR1 and CDR2: SEHNR and FQNEAQ (reference sequence). This CDR3 reads CASSLGTTGDTQYF. For the CDR3, the DNA is TGTGCCAGCAGCTTAGGAACGACAGGAGATACGCAGTATTTT.

This clone was observed a handful of times. V gene TRBV29-1 combines with J gene TRBJ1-1, with D perhaps TRBD1 (6 bases). CDR3 length equals 13 residues. Germline V lookup: CDR1 SQVTM, CDR2 ANQGSEA. Trimming removed 7 bases from V and 1 base from J, with 13 bases in between. The CDR3 protein is CSGNQGKNTEAFF. The CDR3 nucleotides read TGCAGCGGAAACCAGGGGAAGAACACTGAAGCTTTCTTT. The full variable domain, with the rest looked up from reference TRBV29-1 and TRBJ1-1, is SAVISQKPSRDICQRGTSLTIQCQVDSQVTMMFWYRQQPGQSLTLIATANQGSEATYESGFVIDKFPISRPNLTFSTLTVSNMSPEDSSIYLCSGNQGKNTEAFFGQGTRLTVV.

In the case of this clone: Its ends do not fully match the called genes, so a read error is possible. The chain recombines TRBV7-9 with TRBJ1-2; D perhaps matches TRBD1 (6 bases). The CDR3 extends over 14 amino acids. Germline assignment: CDR1 SEHNR and CDR2 FQNEAQ (reference sequence). The CDR3 region has the DNA TGTGCTAGCAGCTTAGCGACGGACAGCTATGGCTACACCTTC. Residues: CASSLATDSYGYTF.

This clone was picked up one time. V and J are TRBV18 and TRBJ2-7; 9 positions match TRBD1. Per germline, CDR1 KGHSH and CDR2 LQKENI. CDR3 length: 14 residues. V shed 5 bases, J shed 6 bases, and the junction held 8 bases outside the gene matches. In DNA form, the CDR3 reads TGTGCCAGCTCAGCCCGGGACAGGGCCCTCGAGCAGTACTTC. Translated, it gives CASSARDRALEQYF.

The chain employs TRBV7-9 and TRBJ2-7, with a weak D call TRBD2 (5 bases). This CDR3 comprises 11 residues. V lost 10 bases and J 6 bases, leaving 13 bases between the germline ends. Per the germline V gene, CDR1 is SEHNR and CDR2 is FQNEAQ (reference sequence). The DNA for the CDR3 is TGTGCCACCGGCCGGGAACGCGAGCAGTACTTC. Amino acids: CATGREREQYF. Full variable domain (missing parts from reference TRBV7-9 and TRBJ2-7): DTGVSQNPRHKITKRGQNVTFRCDPISEHNRLYWYRQTLGQGPEFLTYFQNEAQLEKSRLLSDRFSAERPKGSFSTLEIQRTEQGDSAMYLCATGREREQYFGPGTRLTVT.

A remark on this clone: The sample holds other DNA sequences that translate to the same CDR3. The chain is built from TRBV5-1 and TRBJ1-1, with 7 bases matching TRBD1. The ends lost 7 bases at V and 0 bases at J; junction bases unmatched: 6. CDR1 SGHRS and CDR2 YFSETQ come from the germline V gene. The CDR3 is 14 residues long. CDR3 nucleotides: TGCGCCAGCGGCCCGGGACAGTTGAACACTGAAGCTTTCTTT. Translation: CASGPGQLNTEAFF.

The chain links TRBV7-8 to TRBJ2-3; 7 nucleotides match TRBD2. Per germline, CDR1 SGHVS and CDR2 FQNEAQ. V shed 3 bases, J shed 10 bases, and the junction held 4 bases outside the gene matches. The CDR3 sequence is 12 residues long. The CDR3 reads CASSLVRGAQYF. The CDR3, as DNA: TGTGCCAGCAGCTTGGTTCGGGGGGCGCAGTATTTT.

V and J are TRBV30 and TRBJ2-1, with D possibly TRBD1 on 5 matching bases. CDR1 is GTSNPN and CDR2 is SVGIG in the germline V gene (reference sequence). CDR3 size: 14 residues. Trimming cost V 0 bases and J 8 bases, with 14 bases left between them. CDR3 sequence reads: CAWSVGTGADEQFF. The DNA of the CDR3 is TGTGCCTGGAGTGTCGGCACAGGTGCGGATGAGCAGTTCTTC.

V and J are TRBV2 and TRBJ1-5; 8 bases align to TRBD1. The CDR3 is 15 residues long. Germline V gene lookup returns CDR1 SNHLY and CDR2 FYNNEI. J was trimmed by 6 bases and V by 5 bases; bases with no gene match: 9. CDR3 protein: CASSPGTGSAQPQHF. In DNA form, the CDR3 reads TGTGCCAGCAGTCCCGGGACAGGCTCGGCTCAGCCCCAGCATTTT.

This clone has only one observation. The chain joins TRBV7-2 to TRBJ1-4; D not resolved. Trimming took off 3 bases at V and 3 bases at J, with 8 bases between the two ends. Germline CDR1 is SGHTA and CDR2 is FQGNSA. The CDR3 loop spans 14 amino acids. The CDR3 DNA is TGTGCCAGCAGCTTCGGGAGGCCTAATGAAAAACTGTTTTTT. Protein product: CASSFGRPNEKLFF.

This chain uses TRBV2 with TRBJ1-1; 7 nucleotides agree with TRBD1. Trimming cost V 6 bases and J 3 bases; bases outside gene matches: 4. The germline V gene has CDR1 SNHLY and CDR2 FYNNEI. The CDR3 is 13 residues long. CDR3 sequence (DNA): TGTGCCAGCAGGTACAGGGGAGACACTGAAGCTTTCTTT. This sequence encodes CASRYRGDTEAFF. Complete variable domain (other parts from reference TRBV2 and TRBJ1-1): EPEVTQTPSHQVTQMGQEVILRCVPISNHLYFYWYRQILGQKVEFLVSFYNNEISEKSEIFDDQFSVERPDGSNFTLKIRSTKLEDSAMYFCASRYRGDTEAFFGQGTRLTVV.

V usage is TRBV28 and J usage is TRBJ2-3, with 8 bases fitting TRBD2. The germline V gene has CDR1 MDHEN and CDR2 SYDVKM. The trim removed 0 bases at V and 5 bases at J, leaving 4 bases unmatched. CDR3 size: 15 residues. The CDR3 DNA sequence: TGTGCCAGCAGTTTATGGAGCGGGGGTGAAGATACGCAGTATTTT. It encodes CASSLWSGGEDTQYF.

The rearrangement links TRBV19 to TRBJ1-1; the D gene is possibly TRBD1 (6 bases). The V gene lost 6 bases and the J gene lost 9 bases, with 14 bases spanning the gap. The CDR3 contains 12 residues. Germline values: CDR1 LNHDA, CDR2 SQIVND (reference sequence). CDR3 loop: CASRQPGHKAFF. Written as DNA, the CDR3 is TGTGCCAGTAGACAGCCGGGACACAAAGCTTTCTTT.

The chain carries TRBV18 and TRBJ2-3; 7 nucleotides agree with TRBD1. V dropped 8 bases and J dropped 0; count of bases not matched to a gene: 11. The CDR3 extends over 16 amino acids. The V gene's germline CDR1 is KGHSH and CDR2 LQKENI. The CDR3 DNA sequence: TGTGCCAGCCCCTACTTAGGGGGCGGAAGCACAGATACGCAGTATTTT. Amino acid sequence: CASPYLGGGSTDTQYF.

This sequence joins TRBV5-4 and TRBJ1-2; possible D gene TRBD1, 6 bases. The ends were cut back, 0 bases at V and 2 bases at J, with 8 bases in the middle. CDR1 and CDR2 from the germline V gene are SGHNT and YYREEE (reference sequence). The CDR3 has 14 amino acids. The CDR3 DNA sequence: TGTGCCAGCAGCTTGGCAGGGGACAACTATGGCTACACCTTC. Encoded protein: CASSLAGDNYGYTF.

V is TRBV6-6 and J is TRBJ2-5; 8 bases are a match to TRBD2. The CDR3 is 13 residues long. The V and J ends lost 11 bases and 4 bases, in that order; junction bases with no gene match: 9. Germline values: CDR1 MNHNY, CDR2 SVGAGI (reference sequence). CDR3 sequence (DNA): TGTGCCGGAGCGGGAGTCGGAGGAGAGACCCAGTACTTC. It codes for CAGAGVGGETQYF.

The chain is built from TRBV7-3 and TRBJ2-2; D is possibly TRBD2 (6 bases). Germline values: CDR1 SGHTA, CDR2 FQGTGA. The ends were cut back, 3 bases at V and 5 bases at J, with 7 bases in the middle. The length of the CDR3 is 13 residues. The DNA of the CDR3 is TGTGCCAGCAGCTTTGGGGGGACCGGGGAGCTGTTTTTT. Amino acids: CASSFGGTGELFF.

This clone was seen only a few times. One end of the junction does not line up with germline, which may come from a read error. The gene calls are TRBV28 and TRBJ1-5; no reliable D call. The germline V gene has CDR1 MDHEN and CDR2 SYDVKM. The CDR3 is made up of 13 amino acids. The CDR3 DNA sequence: TGTGCCAGCAGTTCAACCGAAACAAACCCCCCGCATTTT. This gives the protein CASSSTETNPPHF.

This sequence joins TRBV4-2 and TRBJ2-1; possible D gene TRBD1, 6 bases. The CDR3 sequence is 12 residues long. Trimming removed 3 bases at V and 8 bases at J, with 8 bases between. Germline assignment: CDR1 LGHNA and CDR2 YNFKEQ. This chain's CDR3 is CASSQAGDEQFF. The CDR3 DNA is TGTGCCAGCAGCCAGGCAGGGGATGAGCAGTTCTTC.

V is TRBV7-9 and J is TRBJ2-7, with 9 bases fitting TRBD1. The CDR3 is 14 residues long. J lost 4 bases, V lost 5 bases, and 6 bases had no gene match. Germline CDR1 is SEHNR and CDR2 is FQNEAQ (reference sequence). CDR3 DNA sequence: TGTGCCAGCAGCGCGACAGGGGGTGGATACGAGCAGTACTTC. It encodes CASSATGGGYEQYF.

The chain couples TRBV4-2 to TRBJ1-2; D not resolved. V gave up 7 bases and J gave up 4 bases, with 16 bases separating them. This CDR3 is built from 14 residues. Germline V gene lookup returns CDR1 LGHNA and CDR2 YNFKEQ. The CDR3 DNA sequence: TGTGCCAGCACCCCTCGACCGGACTTCTATGGCTACACCTTC. It translates to CASTPRPDFYGYTF.

V is TRBV11-1 and J is TRBJ1-1; 7 positions match TRBD1. The germline V gene encodes CDR1 SGHAT and CDR2 FQDESV (reference sequence). J was trimmed by 3 bases and V by 5 bases; bases with no gene match: 6. This CDR3 is built from 14 residues. The CDR3 is CASSEIRGHTEAFF. The CDR3 DNA sequence: TGTGCCAGCAGCGAAATTAGGGGGCACACTGAAGCTTTCTTT.